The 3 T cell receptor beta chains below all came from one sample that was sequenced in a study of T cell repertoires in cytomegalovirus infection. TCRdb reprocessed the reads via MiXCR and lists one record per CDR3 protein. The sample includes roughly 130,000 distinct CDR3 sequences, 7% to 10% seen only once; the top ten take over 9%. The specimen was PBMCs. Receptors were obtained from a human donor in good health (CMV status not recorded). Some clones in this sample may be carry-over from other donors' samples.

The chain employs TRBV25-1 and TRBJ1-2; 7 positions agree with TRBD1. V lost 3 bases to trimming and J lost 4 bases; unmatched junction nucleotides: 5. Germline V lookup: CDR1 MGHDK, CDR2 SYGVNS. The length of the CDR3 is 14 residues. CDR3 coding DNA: TGTGCCAGCAGTGATCCGGACAGGCTCTATGGCTACACCTTC. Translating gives CASSDPDRLYGYTF.

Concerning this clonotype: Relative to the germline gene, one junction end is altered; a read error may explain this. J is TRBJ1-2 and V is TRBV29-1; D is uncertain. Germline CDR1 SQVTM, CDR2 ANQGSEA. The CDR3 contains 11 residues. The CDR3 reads CGVAGNYGYTF. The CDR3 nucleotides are TGCGGCGTTGCGGGGAACTATGGCTACACCTTC.

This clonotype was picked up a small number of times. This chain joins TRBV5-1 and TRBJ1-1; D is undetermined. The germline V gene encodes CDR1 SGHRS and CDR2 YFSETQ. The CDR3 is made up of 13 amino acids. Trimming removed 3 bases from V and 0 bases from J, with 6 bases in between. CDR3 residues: CASSWTMNTEAFF. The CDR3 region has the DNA TGCGCCAGCAGCTGGACCATGAACACTGAAGCTTTCTTT. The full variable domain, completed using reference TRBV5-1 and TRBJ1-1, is KAGVTQTPRYLIKTRGQQVTLSCSPISGHRSVSWYQQTPGQGLQFLFEYFSETQRNKGNFPGRFSGRQFSNSRSEMNVSTLELGDSALYLCASSWTMNTEAFFGQGTRLTVV.